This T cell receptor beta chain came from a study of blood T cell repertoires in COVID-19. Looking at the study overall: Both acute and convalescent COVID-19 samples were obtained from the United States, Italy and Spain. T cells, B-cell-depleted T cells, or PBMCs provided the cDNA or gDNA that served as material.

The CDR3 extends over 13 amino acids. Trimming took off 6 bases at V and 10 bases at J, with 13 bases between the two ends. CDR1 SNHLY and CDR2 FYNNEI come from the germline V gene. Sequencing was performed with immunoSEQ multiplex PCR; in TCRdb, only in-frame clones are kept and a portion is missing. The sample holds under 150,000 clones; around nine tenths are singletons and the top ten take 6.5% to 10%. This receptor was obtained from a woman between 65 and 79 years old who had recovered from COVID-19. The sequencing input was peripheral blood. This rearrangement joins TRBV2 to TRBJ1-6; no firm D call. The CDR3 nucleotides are TGTGCCAGCAGATACTCCGAGAGCTCACCCCTCCACTTT. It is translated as CASRYSESSPLHF.